Listed below are T cell receptor beta chains from one sample, sequenced in a study of shared clonotypes between healthy human individuals. Produced via immunoSEQ multiplex PCR; TCRdb's table is partial and in-frame only. The sample carries fewer than 2.5 million clones, 80% to 95% recorded once. Sequencing used naive CD4+ T cells from PBMCs. These receptors were obtained from a man aged 18 to 30 in good health. Some clones in this sample may be carry-over from other donors' samples. CDR3s include the opening cysteine and the closing phenylalanine or tryptophan. A D gene is named only where the DNA matches it firmly. A clone size is listed for some rows: how often the clone was seen (once, few, many), or a class if it is expanded.

CDR3aa: CASSELTMGNEQFF
CDR3nt: TGCGCCAGCAGCGAGCTGACTATGGGGAATGAGCAGTTCTTC
abundance: NA
j_gene: TRBJ2-1
d_gene: NA
v_gene: TRBV5-1

CDR3aa: CASRFRGGNEKLFF
CDR3nt: TGTGCCAGCAGATTCAGGGGGGGGAATGAAAAACTGTTTTTT
abundance: NA
j_gene: TRBJ1-4
d_gene: TRBD1
v_gene: TRBV6-5

CDR3aa: CASSPQGAGETQYF
CDR3nt: TGTGCCAGCTCACCACAGGGGGCAGGGGAGACCCAGTACTTC
abundance: NA
j_gene: TRBJ2-5
d_gene: TRBD1
v_gene: TRBV18

CDR3aa: CASSADRGQGTEAFF
CDR3nt: TGTGCCAGCAGTGCCGACAGGGGCCAAGGCACTGAAGCTTTCTTT
abundance: NA
j_gene: TRBJ1-1
d_gene: TRBD1
v_gene: TRBV6-1

CDR3aa: CASSLGSQGYEQYF
CDR3nt: TGTGCCAGCAGCTTAGGGTCGCAGGGCTACGAGCAGTACTTC
abundance: NA
j_gene: TRBJ2-7
d_gene: NA
v_gene: TRBV7-9

CDR3aa: CASRGVLNTEAFF
CDR3nt: TGTGCCAGCAGGGGGGTCCTTAACACTGAAGCTTTCTTT
abundance: NA
j_gene: TRBJ1-1
d_gene: NA
v_gene: TRBV6-1

CDR3aa: CASSLGRGHEQYF
CDR3nt: TGTGCCAGCAGTTTAGGACGGGGGCACGAGCAGTACTTC
abundance: NA
j_gene: TRBJ2-7
d_gene: NA
v_gene: TRBV28

CDR3aa: CASSLETSGHNIGAYEQYF
CDR3nt: TGTGCCAGCAGCTTAGAAACTAGCGGCCACAATATTGGGGCCTACGAGCAGTACTTC
abundance: NA
j_gene: TRBJ2-7
d_gene: TRBD2
v_gene: TRBV11-1

CDR3aa: CASSYLGAALNEQFF
CDR3nt: TGCGCCAGCAGCTACTTGGGGGCAGCCTTGAATGAGCAGTTCTTC
abundance: NA
j_gene: TRBJ2-1
d_gene: NA
v_gene: TRBV4-1

CDR3aa: CASSPYGEKLFF
CDR3nt: TGCGCCAGCAGCCCTTATGGTGAAAAACTGTTTTTT
abundance: few
j_gene: TRBJ1-4
d_gene: NA
v_gene: TRBV5-1

CDR3aa: CASSLSVRPADTQYF
CDR3nt: TGTGCCAGCAGCTTGTCGGTACGGCCCGCGGATACGCAGTATTTT
abundance: NA
j_gene: TRBJ2-3
d_gene: NA
v_gene: TRBV7-6

CDR3aa: CASSLPRTGGSGANVLTF
CDR3nt: TGCGCCAGCAGCTTGCCCAGGACAGGGGGCTCTGGGGCCAACGTCCTGACTTTC
abundance: NA
j_gene: TRBJ2-6
d_gene: TRBD1
v_gene: TRBV5-1

CDR3aa: CATSIPGKGYTEAFF
CDR3nt: TGTGCCACCAGCATACCAGGGAAGGGTTACACTGAAGCTTTCTTT
abundance: NA
j_gene: TRBJ1-1
d_gene: NA
v_gene: TRBV15

CDR3aa: CASSLGYEQYF
CDR3nt: TGTGCCAGCAGTTTGGGTTACGAGCAGTACTTC
abundance: NA
j_gene: TRBJ2-7
d_gene: NA
v_gene: TRBV28

CDR3aa: CASSTRTSGYTDTQYF
CDR3nt: TGTGCCAGCAGCACCAGGACTAGCGGTTACACAGATACGCAGTATTTT
abundance: once
j_gene: TRBJ2-3
d_gene: TRBD2
v_gene: TRBV7-9

CDR3aa: CAISERGTGVSGANVLTF
CDR3nt: TGTGCCATCAGTGAAAGGGGGACAGGGGTCTCTGGGGCCAACGTCCTGACTTTC
abundance: NA
j_gene: TRBJ2-6
d_gene: TRBD1
v_gene: TRBV10-3

CDR3aa: CASSVDATGGLEKLFF
CDR3nt: TGTGCCAGCAGCGTAGATGCGACAGGGGGGCTGGAAAAACTGTTTTTT
abundance: NA
j_gene: TRBJ1-4
d_gene: TRBD1
v_gene: TRBV9

CDR3aa: CASSFRVDRSYNEQFF
CDR3nt: TGCGCCAGCTCCTTCCGGGTAGACAGGTCCTACAATGAGCAGTTCTTC
abundance: NA
j_gene: TRBJ2-1
d_gene: NA
v_gene: TRBV5-1

CDR3aa: CASSLRGQGAGELFF
CDR3nt: TGTGCCAGCAGCTTACGGGGACAGGGGGCCGGGGAGCTGTTTTTT
abundance: NA
j_gene: TRBJ2-2
d_gene: TRBD1
v_gene: TRBV7-8

CDR3aa: CASSLSQDHEKLFF
CDR3nt: TGTGCCAGCAGTTTATCTCAGGATCACGAAAAACTGTTTTTT
abundance: NA
j_gene: TRBJ1-4
d_gene: NA
v_gene: TRBV28

CDR3aa: CASSWATVANEQFF
CDR3nt: TGTGCCAGCAGCTGGGCGACAGTGGCCAATGAGCAGTTCTTC
abundance: once
j_gene: TRBJ2-1
d_gene: NA
v_gene: TRBV12-1

CDR3aa: CASSLFFAPGANVLTF
CDR3nt: TGTGCCAGCAGTTTATTTTTCGCCCCTGGGGCCAACGTCCTGACTTTC
abundance: NA
j_gene: TRBJ2-6
d_gene: NA
v_gene: TRBV27

CDR3aa: CASSPEMGTAVF
CDR3nt: TGTGCCAGCTCACCAGAAATGGGGACAGCCGTCTTC
abundance: NA
j_gene: TRBJ2-4
d_gene: TRBD1
v_gene: TRBV18

CDR3aa: CASSLAYLGLAGVMSYNEQFF
CDR3nt: TGTGCCAGCAGCTTAGCTTATCTCGGACTAGCGGGAGTCATGTCCTACAATGAGCAGTTCTTC
abundance: NA
j_gene: TRBJ2-1
d_gene: TRBD2
v_gene: TRBV7-2

CDR3aa: CASSFRLAEYEQYF
CDR3nt: TGTGCCAGCAGCTTCCGACTAGCGGAGTACGAGCAGTACTTC
abundance: NA
j_gene: TRBJ2-7
d_gene: TRBD2
v_gene: TRBV7-9

CDR3aa: CASSLVFGTGYVVNYGYTF
CDR3nt: TGTGCCAGCAGCTTAGTTTTCGGGACAGGGTACGTTGTTAACTATGGCTACACCTTC
abundance: once
j_gene: TRBJ1-2
d_gene: TRBD1
v_gene: TRBV7-9

CDR3aa: CASSQTGGQPQHF
CDR3nt: TGTGCCAGCAGCCAGACAGGGGGACAGCCCCAGCATTTT
abundance: NA
j_gene: TRBJ1-5
d_gene: TRBD1
v_gene: TRBV7-9

CDR3aa: CASSQFPRAPEAFF
CDR3nt: TGCGCCAGCAGTCAATTCCCCCGAGCCCCTGAAGCTTTCTTT
abundance: NA
j_gene: TRBJ1-1
d_gene: NA
v_gene: TRBV23-1

CDR3aa: CASSYSGAKNIQYF
CDR3nt: TGTGCCAGCAGTTATAGCGGAGCCAAAAACATTCAGTACTTC
abundance: NA
j_gene: TRBJ2-4
d_gene: NA
v_gene: TRBV7-9

CDR3aa: CASKPSGRGTDTQYF
CDR3nt: TGTGCCAGCAAGCCTAGCGGAAGAGGGACAGATACGCAGTATTTT
abundance: NA
j_gene: TRBJ2-3
d_gene: TRBD2
v_gene: TRBV2

CDR3aa: CASQSTRKGVYEQYF
CDR3nt: TGCGCCAGCCAATCGACTCGGAAGGGGGTGTACGAGCAGTACTTC
abundance: NA
j_gene: TRBJ2-7
d_gene: NA
v_gene: TRBV23-1

CDR3aa: CASSREIAAYGYTF
CDR3nt: TGTGCCAGTAGCCGGGAGATCGCGGCCTATGGCTACACCTTC
abundance: few
j_gene: TRBJ1-2
d_gene: NA
v_gene: TRBV19

CDR3aa: CASSPGTSGYNEQFF
CDR3nt: TGCGCCAGCAGCCCAGGGACTAGCGGCTACAATGAGCAGTTCTTC
abundance: NA
j_gene: TRBJ2-1
d_gene: TRBD2
v_gene: TRBV5-1

CDR3aa: CASSFDREYGYTF
CDR3nt: TGTGCCAGCAGTTTCGACAGGGAGTATGGCTACACCTTC
abundance: NA
j_gene: TRBJ1-2
d_gene: TRBD1
v_gene: TRBV6-5

CDR3aa: CASSLEVGPNTEAFF
CDR3nt: TGCGCCAGCAGCTTGGAGGTGGGCCCCAACACTGAAGCTTTCTTT
abundance: NA
j_gene: TRBJ1-1
d_gene: NA
v_gene: TRBV5-1

CDR3aa: CASHRGLNTDTQYF
CDR3nt: TGTGCCAGTCACAGGGGGCTTAACACAGATACGCAGTATTTT
abundance: NA
j_gene: TRBJ2-3
d_gene: TRBD1
v_gene: TRBV19

CDR3aa: CASITFRSGANVLTF
CDR3nt: TGTGCCAGCATTACTTTCCGCTCTGGGGCCAACGTCCTGACTTTC
abundance: NA
j_gene: TRBJ2-6
d_gene: NA
v_gene: TRBV6-6

CDR3aa: CASSIVGGPGNTIYF
CDR3nt: TGTGCCAGTAGTATAGTAGGAGGACCTGGAAACACCATATATTTT
abundance: NA
j_gene: TRBJ1-3
d_gene: NA
v_gene: TRBV19

CDR3aa: CASMGTGGLAEAFF
CDR3nt: TGTGCCAGTATGGGGACAGGGGGGTTGGCTGAAGCTTTCTTT
abundance: NA
j_gene: TRBJ1-1
d_gene: TRBD1
v_gene: TRBV19

CDR3aa: CASSLEAGGVYEQYF
CDR3nt: TGCGCCAGCAGCTTGGAGGCGGGAGGAGTCTACGAGCAGTACTTC
abundance: NA
j_gene: TRBJ2-7
d_gene: TRBD2
v_gene: TRBV5-1

CDR3aa: CASSAHGSTEAFF
CDR3nt: TGCGCCAGCAGTGCCCACGGGTCCACTGAAGCTTTCTTT
abundance: NA
j_gene: TRBJ1-1
d_gene: NA
v_gene: TRBV10-1

CDR3aa: CASSLGIAYYEQYF
CDR3nt: TGTGCCAGCAGCTTAGGGATTGCCTACTACGAGCAGTACTTC
abundance: NA
j_gene: TRBJ2-7
d_gene: NA
v_gene: TRBV7-2

CDR3aa: CASSVTLPGLAGAPEQFF
CDR3nt: TGTGCCAGCAGCGTAACTCTACCGGGACTAGCGGGAGCTCCTGAGCAGTTCTTC
abundance: NA
j_gene: TRBJ2-1
d_gene: TRBD2
v_gene: TRBV9

CDR3aa: CASRLRLALSYEQYF
CDR3nt: TGTGCCAGCAGACTTAGACTAGCGCTCTCCTACGAGCAGTACTTC
abundance: NA
j_gene: TRBJ2-7
d_gene: TRBD2
v_gene: TRBV6-5

CDR3aa: CASSRQGVNYGYTF
CDR3nt: TGTGCCAGCAGCAGACAGGGGGTTAACTATGGCTACACCTTC
abundance: once
j_gene: TRBJ1-2
d_gene: TRBD1
v_gene: TRBV9